This T cell receptor (beta chain) comes out of a study of cytomegalovirus exposure and HLA in healthy donors. Study-level results: 87-base-pair reads could not separate some V segments, including TRBV6-2 and TRBV6-3. Further analysis, carried out later, found HLA-associated TCR beta chains more clonally expanded than equally common other chains. Reports showed the classifier diagnosing cytomegalovirus status with high specificity and sensitivity. The study designated about 180 TCR beta chains cytomegalovirus-associated.

Germline V CDR1 and CDR2: LNHDA, SQIVND (reference sequence). Trimming removed 5 bases from V and 4 bases from J; junction bases left unmatched: 4. The CDR3 has 13 residues. The PCR had 60 Vbeta and 13 Jbeta primers. Profiling relied on immunoSEQ multiplex PCR, and the TCRdb table lists in-frame clones only, not all of them. Of 110,000 to 150,000 clones in the sample, around 82% were seen once. Regarding this clone: The target antigen is unknown.

The chain recombines TRBV19 with TRBJ1-1; TRBD1 matches 7 bases. This receptor was obtained from a woman between 18 and 30 years old in good health and CMV-seropositive. The sample taken for sequencing was PBMCs. For the CDR3, the DNA is TGTGCCAGTAGTCGGACAGGTAGCACTGAAGCTTTCTTT. Its translation is CASSRTGSTEAFF.